These 21 T cell receptor beta chains were sequenced from one sample in a study of tumor-infiltrating lymphocytes in primary liver carcinoma. Using a constant-region primer together with ProtoScript II reverse transcriptase, TCR beta cDNA was made from about 500 ng of total RNA. Three nested multiplex PCR rounds of slightly modified ARM-PCR generated TCR beta libraries. Running roughly 10 cycles apiece, the first two PCR rounds relied on TRBV1-TRBV30 forward primers together with a C-beta reverse primer. TCRdb redid the calling of the multiplex PCR reads with MiXCR, one entry per CDR3 protein. The sample shows approximately 340,000 distinct CDR3 sequences, approximately 64% of them seen only once. Researchers drew blood RNA from unsorted whole blood and extracted germline DNA as well. The specimen was peripheral blood. These receptors all stem from a man aged 40-49 years with primary liver carcinoma and hepatitis B virus infection.

Note on this clonotype: A much bigger clone sits one base away, suggesting this may be a read error. The chain employs TRBV6-1 and TRBJ2-7; a weak D match, TRBD1 (8 bases). The CDR3 spans 14 residues. The germline gives CDR1 MNHNS, CDR2 SASEGT. V lost 2 bases and J 7 bases, leaving 15 bases between the germline ends. The CDR3 sequence: CASSEIDRGGEQYF. The CDR3 DNA reads TGTGCCAGCAGTGAAATCGACAGGGGAGGGGAGCAGTACTTC.

The sample holds one count of this clonotype. At one of its ends the junction is not consistent with the germline gene, which may arise from a read error. The chain recombines TRBV11-2 with TRBJ1-6; maybe TRBD1 (5 bases). CDR1 is SGHAT, CDR2 FQNNGV, per germline. This CDR3 is built from 15 residues. This chain's CDR3 is CAGSLGLGENLPLHF. As DNA, the CDR3 is TGTGCCGGCAGCTTAGGCCTAGGGGAGAATTTACCCCTCCACTTT.

A remark on this clonotype: The CDR3 does not close with the conserved phenylalanine or tryptophan, likely indicating a read error. It is unclear where the CDR3 begins or ends on the DNA, so no DNA is shown, and the CDR3 is as TCRdb lists it. V usage is TRBV7-9 and J usage is TRBJ2-1. The CDR3 adds up to 12 amino acids, both ends counted. The germline V gene has CDR1 SEHNR and CDR2 FQNEAQ (reference sequence). CDR3 loop: CASSLGFSLSFI.

The CDR3 DNA reads TGTGCCAGCATTTTAGCCTACTGGGGGACGGGAACTGAAGCTTTCTTT. Protein: CASILAYWGTGTEAFF. The rearrangement links TRBV11-2 to TRBJ1-1, with D maybe TRBD1 (5 bases). The germline CDR1 and CDR2 sequences are SGHAT and FQNNGV. The germline V and J ends were trimmed by 7 bases and 5 bases, with 23 bases remaining between them. CDR3 length: 16 residues.

Concerning this clonotype itself: A much larger clone differs from this one at a single base, so this may be a read error. The rearrangement joins TRBV11-2 to TRBJ2-2, with D possibly TRBD2 on 6 matching bases. Per germline, CDR1 SGHAT and CDR2 FQNNGV. The CDR3 totals 16 residues. The DNA of the CDR3 is TGTGCCAGCAGCTTAGAGGGCGGGATAGACACCGGGGAGCCGTTTTTT. Translating gives CASSLEGGIDTGEPFF.

This rearrangement joins TRBV6-5 to TRBJ2-1, with D unclear. The CDR3 sequence is 16 residues long. CDR1 is MNHEY, CDR2 SVGAGI, per germline. Trimming removed 4 bases from V and 6 bases from J, with 19 bases in between. The CDR3 is CASSSPARPTGNEQFF. CDR3 bases: TGTGCCAGCAGTTCCCCCGCGAGGCCGACCGGCAATGAGCAGTTCTTC.

V is TRBV10-3 and J is TRBJ2-1; TRBD2 agrees at 14 bases. From germline, CDR1 is ENHRY and CDR2 SYGVKD. The trim removed 5 bases at V and 4 bases at J, leaving 13 bases unmatched. This CDR3 has 19 amino acids. This chain's CDR3 is CAISTTGLAGAGSYNEQFF. The CDR3 DNA is TGTGCCATCAGTACGACGGGACTAGCGGGAGCGGGATCATACAATGAGCAGTTCTTC.

About this clonotype: With a much larger clone just one base away, this may be a read error. This sequence joins TRBV6-2 or TRBV6-3 and TRBJ2-7; TRBD1 might be the D (5 bases). CDR1 is MNHEY, CDR2 SVGEGT, per germline. The V end lost 6 bases, the J end lost 0 bases, and 12 bases lay between the germline ends. The CDR3 totals 14 residues. The CDR3 loop is CASSTLDISYEQYF. The CDR3 bases are TGTGCCAGCAGCACATTGGACATCTCCTACGAGCAGTACTTC.

As regards this clonotype: A much larger clone differs by one base, so this may be a read error. The chain links TRBV6-1 to TRBJ1-1; a possible D gene is TRBD1 (6 bases). The CDR3 spans 21 residues. Per the germline V gene, CDR1 is MNHNS and CDR2 is SASEGT. Here the CDR3 reads CASREALRGGRGRGVNTEAFF. The DNA for the CDR3 is TGTGCCAGCAGAGAAGCGCTTCGAGGGGGTCGGGGGCGCGGGGTGAACACTGAAGCTTTCTTT.

The chain is built from TRBV13 and TRBJ2-1, with no clear D. Trimming shortened V by 0 bases and J by 7 bases, and 7 bases separated the two germline ends. The CDR3 is 13 residues long. Germline CDR1 reads PRHDT; CDR2 reads FYEKMQ (reference sequence). CDR3 DNA: TGTGCCAGCAGCTTAGGGGGTAAAAATGAGCAGTTCTTC. As protein: CASSLGGKNEQFF.

Points on this clonotype: The CDR3 does not end in the conserved phenylalanine or tryptophan, so this is likely a read error. This chain uses TRBV4-3 with TRBJ2-5, with TRBD1 identical over 11 bases. Germline V CDR1 and CDR2: LGHNA, YSLEER. The length of the CDR3 is 15 residues. The V and J ends lost 2 bases and 4 bases, in that order; junction bases with no gene match: 3. CDR3 bases: TGCGCCAGCAGCCAATGGGGACAGGGGGGAGAGACCCAGTACTCC. It codes for CASSQWGQGGETQYS.

V and J are TRBV11-2 and TRBJ2-4; D is ambiguous. The germline gives CDR1 SGHAT, CDR2 FQNNGV. The V gene lost 8 bases and the J gene lost 2 bases, with 16 bases spanning the gap. The CDR3 has 15 residues. The CDR3 DNA reads TGTGCCAGCGGCTCCAACCTGCTAACCAAAAACATTCAGTACTTC. Its protein product is CASGSNLLTKNIQYF.

V is TRBV12-3 or TRBV12-4 and J is TRBJ1-2; tentatively, D is TRBD1 (6 bases). The CDR3 is made up of 13 amino acids. V was pared by 5 bases and J by 8 bases, with 15 bases between. The chain's CDR3 is CASSPPGGDGYTF. CDR3 coding DNA: TGTGCCAGCAGTCCCCCCGGGGGCGACGGCTACACCTTC.

The chain recombines TRBV12-3 or TRBV12-4 with TRBJ2-2, with 12 bases aligning to TRBD1. The CDR3 extends over 14 amino acids. The V segment lost 7 bases and the J segment 9 bases; nucleotides outside the gene matches: 6. The DNA of the CDR3 is TGTGCCAGCATGGGACAGGGGGCAAGCCGGGAGCTGTTTTTT. It is translated as CASMGQGASRELFF.

Comment on this clonotype: The junction differs from germline at one of its ends, possibly a read error. The J gene is TRBJ2-7, the V gene TRBV11-2; D is uncertain. CDR1 SGHAT and CDR2 FQNNGV come from the germline V gene. This CDR3 is 14 amino acids long. CDR3 DNA sequence: TGTGCCCGCAGTTTAGTATGGGGCTCCTACGAGCAGTACTTC. Its translation: CARSLVWGSYEQYF.

Worth noting for this clonotype: An end of the junction does not agree with germline; a read error may underlie this. This chain links TRBV11-2 with TRBJ1-1; D unclear. The CDR3 spans 16 residues. CDR1 is SGHAT and CDR2 is FQNNGV in the germline V gene. CDR3 protein: CASSHSTVVLNTEASF. In nucleotides, the CDR3 is TGTGCCAGCAGCCACTCAACGGTTGTATTGAACACTGAAGCTTCCTTT.

At least ten counts were recorded for this clonotype. This chain connects TRBV4-2 to TRBJ2-3; 7 nucleotides align to TRBD2. The V segment lost 1 base and the J segment 4 bases; nucleotides outside the gene matches: 8. CDR1 and CDR2 from the germline V gene are LGHNA and YNFKEQ. The CDR3 totals 16 residues. CDR3 sequence: CASSQAAGVFSDTQYF. The CDR3 DNA is TGTGCCAGCAGCCAAGCCGCGGGAGTATTCTCAGATACGCAGTATTTT.

This clonotype was seen ten or more times. This rearrangement joins TRBV5-4 to TRBJ2-1; TRBD2 matches at 7 bases. The length of the CDR3 is 15 residues. CDR1 is SGHNT and CDR2 is YYREEE in the germline V gene (reference sequence). The J segment lost 1 base and the V segment lost 0 bases, leaving 1 base of the junction unmatched. The CDR3 is CASSLGGGSYNEQFF. DNA for the CDR3: TGTGCCAGCAGCTTGGGCGGGGGATCCTACAATGAGCAGTTCTTC. The full variable domain, completed using reference TRBV5-4 and TRBJ2-1, is ETGVTQSPTHLIKTRGQQVTLRCSSQSGHNTVSWYQQALGQGPQFIFQYYREEENGRGNFPPRFSGLQFPNYSSELNVNALELDDSALYLCASSLGGGSYNEQFFGPGTRLTVL.

This clonotype was detected ten times or more. The J gene is TRBJ1-1, the V gene TRBV14; no firm D call. There are 14 residues in the CDR3. Trimming removed 6 bases from V and 2 bases from J, with 13 bases in between. Looked up from germline, CDR1 is SGHDN and CDR2 is FVKESK. In DNA form, the CDR3 reads TGTGCCAGCAGGCCCCGGGAGGGAAACACTGAAGCTTTCTTT. This translates into CASRPREGNTEAFF.

Concerning this clonotype itself: No conserved phenylalanine or tryptophan is present at the end of the CDR3, so a read error is the likely explanation. The chain recombines TRBV6-2 or TRBV6-3 with TRBJ2-7; the match to TRBD2 covers 7 bases. Germline V gives CDR1 MNHEY, CDR2 SVGEGT. The CDR3 sequence is 13 residues long. J gave up 3 bases and V 9 bases, and 8 bases lay outside the gene matches. For the CDR3, the DNA is TGTGCCAGTAATCTACTAGCGTTCTACGAGCAGTACTAC. Translated: CASNLLAFYEQYY.

This clonotype was seen repeatedly, ten times or more. The chain carries TRBV6-1 and TRBJ2-7; 7 bases are a match to TRBD2. The germline CDR1 and CDR2 sequences are MNHNS and SASEGT. There are 12 residues in the CDR3. V was pared by 5 bases and J by 5 bases, with 3 bases of the junction left unmatched. The CDR3 DNA reads as TGTGCCAGCAGTCCTCGGGAGGACGAGCAGTACTTC. Protein product: CASSPREDEQYF.